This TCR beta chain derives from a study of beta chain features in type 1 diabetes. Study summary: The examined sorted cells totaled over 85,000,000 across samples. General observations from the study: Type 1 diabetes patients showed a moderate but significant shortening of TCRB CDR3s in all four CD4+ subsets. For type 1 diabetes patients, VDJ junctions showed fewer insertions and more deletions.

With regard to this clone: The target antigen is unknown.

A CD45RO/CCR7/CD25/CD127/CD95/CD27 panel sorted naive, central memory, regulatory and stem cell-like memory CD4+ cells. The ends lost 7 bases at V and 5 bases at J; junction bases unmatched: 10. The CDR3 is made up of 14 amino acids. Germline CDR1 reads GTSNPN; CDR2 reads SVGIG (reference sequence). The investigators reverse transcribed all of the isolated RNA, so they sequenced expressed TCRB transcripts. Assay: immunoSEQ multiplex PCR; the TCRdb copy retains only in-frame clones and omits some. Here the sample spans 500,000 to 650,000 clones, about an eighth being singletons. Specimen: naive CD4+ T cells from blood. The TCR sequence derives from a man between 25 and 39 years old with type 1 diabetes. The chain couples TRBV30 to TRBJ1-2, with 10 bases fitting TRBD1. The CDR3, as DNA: TGTGCCTCCCACCAGCCGGACAGGGGGTATGGCTACACCTTC. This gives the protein CASHQPDRGYGYTF.